A selection of T cell receptor beta chains follows, all from one sample in a study of blood T cell repertoires in COVID-19. Measured with immunoSEQ multiplex PCR; TCRdb has only the in-frame clones, and not every one. The sample contains some 45,000 clones, approximately 90% of which appear only once. The specimen sequenced was peripheral blood. All receptors come from a human donor in a cohort sampled during active COVID-19. The CDR3 runs from the conserved cysteine through the conserved F or W. The D gene is left open where the match is weak. Only part of the rows carry a size: once, few, many, or a class if the clone is expanded.

. TRBJ1-1 TRBV7-2 once CASSLVRENTEAFF
. TRBJ1-1 TRBV5-1 . CASSLERPGSTEAFF
TRBD1 TRBJ2-2 TRBV11-2 . CASGKGAPVTGELFF
. TRBJ2-3 TRBV27 . CASSHRGDTQYF
TRBD1 TRBJ1-4 TRBV2 . CASSEGRTGGLEKLFF
. TRBJ2-3 TRBV9 . CASSRLVGQVGTDTQYF
. TRBJ1-1 TRBV11-2 . CASSLGAGTEAFF
TRBD2 TRBJ2-3 TRBV5-4 . CASSGSGGASADTQYF
. TRBJ2-7 TRBV10-3 . CAAQTRLGEQYF
TRBD2 TRBJ2-3 TRBV24-1 . CATKRDGGSDTQYF
TRBD1 TRBJ2-3 TRBV30 once CAWSGQGADTQYF
. TRBJ1-5 TRBV6-5 once CASRLGAVSNQPQHF
. TRBJ1-5 TRBV19 . CASSISGPGGPQHF